This T cell receptor beta chain was obtained from a study of cytomegalovirus exposure and HLA in healthy donors. General observations from the study: The study dropped some indistinguishable V segments, TRBV6-2 and TRBV6-3 among them. A prior analysis recorded that most TCR beta V segments were productive about 90% or about 30% of the time. Across all donors, roughly uniform sequencing depth was an assumption of the presence/absence analyses.

A word on this clone: Its antigen is not known. One junction end does not reproduce the germline sequence, and a read error may be involved. Within the sample, other DNA sequences also encode this same CDR3.

Amplification used 60 Vbeta primers and 13 Jbeta primers. Assay used: immunoSEQ multiplex PCR; TCRdb lists only in-frame clones, some missing. The data contain 160,000 or so clones, around 77% of them singletons. Germline V gene data show CDR1 as GTSNPN and CDR2 as SVGIG (reference sequence). CDR3 length: 13 amino acids. The material sequenced was PBMCs. The clonotype comes from a woman between 40 and 50 years old in good health and CMV-seronegative. The chain employs TRBV30 and TRBJ1-5, with D possibly being TRBD1 (5 bases). As DNA, the CDR3 is TGCGCCTGGAGTGTAACCGAGCAGGGCCCCCAGCATTTT. Translating it yields CAWSVTEQGPQHF.